The 8 T cell receptor beta chains listed next were all sequenced from one sample in a study of early T cells in non-severe SARS-CoV-2 infection. TCRdb passed the 5' RACE reads through MiXCR, listing each CDR3 protein once. The repertoire has around 40,000 distinct CDR3 sequences, 5.9% of them found once; the top ten carry 4.5% to 6%. Sequenced sample: whole blood. Every receptor here comes from an adult who was a healthcare worker with PCR-confirmed SARS-CoV-2 infection or an uninfected control (not recorded which).

The V call is TRBV12-3 or TRBV12-4, the J call TRBJ2-3; 12 bases map to TRBD2. The CDR3 covers 16 residues. Losses at the gene ends were 6 bases for V and 4 bases for J; bases not matched to a gene: 8. The CDR3 sequence: CASREALAGGPDTQYF. Here the CDR3 DNA reads TGTGCCAGCAGAGAAGCCCTAGCGGGAGGGCCAGATACGCAGTATTTT.

This clonotype was recorded many times. V gene TRBV15 combines with J gene TRBJ1-6; D is possibly TRBD1 (5 bases). With 5 bases removed from V and 8 bases from J, the gap between germline ends came to 16 bases. The CDR3 contains 15 residues. Germline V gene data show CDR1 as LNHNV and CDR2 as YYDKDF (reference sequence). The CDR3 sequence is CATSPQDLGDSPLHF. The CDR3 nucleotides are TGTGCCACCAGCCCGCAGGACTTGGGGGATTCACCCCTCCACTTT.

This clonotype was counted many times. This chain joins TRBV20-1 and TRBJ1-5; the D gene is possibly TRBD1 (6 bases). Germline V gene lookup returns CDR1 DFQATT and CDR2 SNEGSKA (reference sequence). V was pared by 3 bases and J by 4 bases, with 13 bases between. This CDR3 region has 14 residues. CDR3 amino acids: CSASEGGGNQPQHF. The DNA for the CDR3 is TGCAGTGCTAGTGAGGGGGGAGGAAATCAGCCCCAGCATTTT.

This clonotype showed up many times. This chain connects TRBV29-1 to TRBJ2-2; D is unresolved. In germline, CDR1 is SQVTM, CDR2 ANQGSEA. The CDR3 length is 16 residues. Trimming removed 4 bases from V and 3 bases from J, with 18 bases in between. The CDR3 protein is CSVVKWTLGDTGELFF. CDR3 nucleotides: TGCAGCGTTGTGAAGTGGACCTTAGGCGACACCGGGGAGCTGTTTTTT.

Comments on this clonotype: A clone one base away is much larger, so this may be a read error. V gene TRBV29-1 combines with J gene TRBJ2-5; tentative D call: TRBD2 (6 bases). Germline CDR1 and CDR2: SQVTM and ANQGSEA. V dropped 4 bases and J dropped 5 bases, with 14 bases sitting between them. This CDR3 region has 13 residues. The CDR3 spells CSVVREARETQYF. The CDR3 DNA sequence: TGCAGCGTTGTTAGGGAGGCTCGGGAGACCCAGTACTTC.

This clonotype showed up just a few times. The CDR3 DNA reads as TGTGCCAGCAGCAAGGGACTAGCGGGATCCTACGAGCAGTACTTC. Translated, it gives CASSKGLAGSYEQYF. The chain is built from TRBV7-8 and TRBJ2-7, with 13 bases identical to TRBD2. V was pared by 5 bases and J by 1 base, with 2 bases of the junction left unmatched. The V gene's germline CDR1 is SGHVS and CDR2 FQNEAQ. The CDR3 is made up of 15 amino acids. The variable domain in full, with the rest retrieved from reference TRBV7-8 and TRBJ2-7, is GAGVSQSPRYKVAKRGQDVALRCDPISGHVSLFWYQQALGQGPEFLTYFQNEAQLDKSGLPSDRFFAERPEGSVSTLKIQRTQQEDSAVYLCASSKGLAGSYEQYFGPGTRLTVT.

This clonotype occurred many times. V is TRBV18 and J is TRBJ2-7; 7 nucleotides match TRBD2. This CDR3 is 15 amino acids long. V shed 0 bases, J shed 0 bases, and the junction held 2 bases outside the gene matches. The germline gives CDR1 KGHSH, CDR2 LQKENI. CDR3 coding DNA: TGTGCCAGCTCACCACCCACGGGAGGCTCCTACGAGCAGTACTTC. Amino acid sequence: CASSPPTGGSYEQYF.

In this sample, this clonotype turned up many times. The chain uses TRBV9 and TRBJ1-1, with D possibly TRBD1 on 5 matching bases. CDR3 length: 13 residues. CDR1 SGDLS and CDR2 YYNGEE come from the germline V gene. The V end lost 2 bases, the J end lost 4 bases, and 9 bases lay between the germline ends. The CDR3: CASSVPGSTEAFF. In DNA form, the CDR3 reads TGTGCCAGCAGCGTGCCAGGGAGCACTGAAGCTTTCTTT.